This TCR beta chain was sequenced during a study of blood T cell repertoires in COVID-19. Overall study: Nucleic acid was either cDNA or gDNA, and it came from T cells, B-cell-depleted T cells, or PBMCs.

As handled by the study authors: Amplification of reference gene primers was used by the study to estimate nucleated cell counts. TCRdb keeps only in-frame clones here, not all; method: immunoSEQ multiplex PCR. That table is the source of V, J and clone size, and D and trimming were worked out from the DNA. This table holds around 80,000 clones, about four fifths found once. The source of this sequence is a human donor in a cohort sampled during active COVID-19. The source material was peripheral blood.

The CDR3 bases are TGTGCCAGCAGTTGGGGCGGGGGGCCGGAGACCCAGTACTTC. Encoded protein: CASSWGGGPETQYF. The chain combines TRBV5-5 with TRBJ2-5; TRBD2 matches 8 bases. The CDR3 loop spans 14 amino acids. The germline CDR1 and CDR2 sequences are SGHKS and YYEKEE (reference sequence). The V segment lost 5 bases and the J segment 5 bases; nucleotides outside the gene matches: 8.